This TCR beta chain was captured by sequencing in a study of T cell repertoires in cytomegalovirus infection (dated 2019 in TCRdb). Study-wide context: The peptide stimulations were aimed at well-studied HLA-B-restricted epitopes as well as recently identified HLA-C-restricted CMV epitopes, whose presentation resists viral immunomodulation. Donor HLA type was relevant to the analysis, as public TCR beta signatures indicated carriage of CMV infection together with the matching HLA type.

With respect to this clonotype: Its antigen is still unknown. No per-base quality is available; no much larger clone lies one base away.

The V end loses 5 bases and the J end loses 14 bases, and a stretch of 18 bases separates them. The cysteine opens and the phenylalanine closes a CDR3 of 13 amino acids. Only CDR3 DNA remains: 39 bases, in frame from the first base. Per the germline V gene (reference sequence), SEHNR is the CDR1 and FQNEAQ is the CDR2. Summary of the overall study and its limitations: The ex vivo response was dominated by HLA-C-restricted CMV-specific TCR beta clonotypes, which also provided the single most frequent clonotype in two of eight donors. Carriers of CMV infection plus the relevant HLA type were discriminated by the cumulative frequency of public TCR beta family members in the study cohort and in an independent approximately 340-donor cohort.

The instrument given in TCRdb is Illumina HiSeq 1500. The public reads were run again by TCRdb, first through fastp at Q25 and then through MiXCR, and only productive beta chains were kept. All rows with the same CDR3 protein become a single entry with the most common DNA and genes. The sample has roughly 90,000 distinct CDR3 sequences on record, 25% to 35% of them singletons. The ten largest clones represent roughly 70% of the sample. The treatment or condition label for this specimen denotes: in vitro stimulation with specific CMV peptide epitopes to enrich CMV-specific T cells. The chain was built from TRBV7-9 and TRBJ1-4, with no D gene named confidently. This TCR came from a human donor in good health (CMV status not recorded). Some clones in this sample may be carry-over from other donors' samples. The sequences come from CD8+ T cells from cultured PBMCs, collected from culture after CMV antigen stimulation. At the DNA level, the sequence is TGTGCCAGCAGCACAAAGTCGTCGGGAGGCCTGTTTTTT. Its coded protein is CASSTKSSGGLFF.